This TCR beta chain derives from a study of graft-versus-host responses after intestinal transplantation. Study context: For approximately 3 years after anti-thymocyte globulin induction, all recipients took tacrolimus and steroids. The study, taken as a whole, reports: Recipient marrow harbored GvH clones, some of which surfaced first in ileum or blood.

Profiling relied on immunoSEQ multiplex PCR, and the TCRdb table lists in-frame clones only, not all of them. The table lists 20,000 or so clones, roughly 86% of them singletons, with around 53% in the top ten. This clone came up once. Its specificity is not known. The source is a human patient who received an intestinal transplant, so some T cells may come from the graft donor. Source: bone marrow, taken approximately 120 days after transplant.

Here the CDR3 DNA reads TGCGCCAGCAGCTTGGCGGGGATAAGGGATTCACCCCTCCACTTT. This translates into CASSLAGIRDSPLHF. The V and J genes are TRBV5-1 and TRBJ1-6, with unresolved D. V lost 0 bases to trimming and J lost 8 bases, with 12 bases between them. Germline V gene data show CDR1 as SGHRS and CDR2 as YFSETQ. The length of the CDR3 is 15 residues.